Listed below are T cell receptor beta chains from one sample, sequenced in a study of breast tumors, draining lymph nodes, adjacent tissues. TCRdb independently ran MiXCR on the multiplex PCR reads; one entry per CDR3 protein. The repertoire consists of fewer than 90,000 distinct CDR3 sequences, with approximately 30% occurring once and the leading ten covering over 8%. The sequenced sample consisted of axillary lymph node tissue. The source is a female donor with breast cancer. Some clones in this sample may be carry-over from other donors' samples. Both conserved end residues are part of each CDR3. D genes are given only for firm matches. The listing skips clone size in some rows; elsewhere it reads once, few, many or a size class.

clone size,V gene,D gene,J gene,CDR3 protein,CDR3 DNA
many,TRBV11-2,NA,TRBJ2-1,CASSGGDFRNEQFF,TGTGCCAGCAGCGGCGGGGACTTTAGAAATGAGCAGTTCTTC
few,TRBV6-2/TRBV6-3,NA,TRBJ1-3,CATPLLNDIHPPFSGNTIYF,TGTGCCACCCCGCTCCTCAACGACATCCATCCCCCCTTCTCTGGAAACACCATATATTTT
many,TRBV4-3,TRBD2,TRBJ2-7,CASSHTSGSPYEQYF,TGCGCCAGCAGCCACACTAGCGGGAGTCCGTACGAGCAGTACTTC
many,TRBV12-3/TRBV12-4,TRBD1,TRBJ1-5,CASSPPGGGQPQHF,TGTGCCAGCAGTCCACCAGGGGGTGGGCAGCCCCAGCATTTT
many,TRBV4-1,NA,TRBJ2-7,CASSQKTRDTVFEQYF,TGCGCCAGCAGCCAAAAGACACGGGACACAGTTTTTGAGCAGTACTTC
many,TRBV7-3,NA,TRBJ2-2,CASSTGAGVGTGELFF,TGTGCCAGCAGCACGGGGGCCGGCGTGGGCACCGGGGAGCTGTTTTTT
many,TRBV18,NA,TRBJ1-3,CASSPGQGNTIYF,TGTGCCAGCTCACCTGGGCAAGGAAACACCATATATTTT
many,TRBV7-2,NA,TRBJ2-1,CASNKAGGFYNEQFF,TGTGCCAGCAACAAGGCCGGGGGATTCTACAATGAGCAGTTCTTC
NA,TRBV10-3,TRBD2,TRBJ2-7,CAISEGLAGGPYEQYF,TGTGCCATCAGTGAGGGGCTAGCGGGAGGGCCGTACGAGCAGTACTTC
medium-sized,TRBV25-1,NA,TRBJ1-4,CASGEVGEKLFF,TGTGCCAGCGGGGAAGTAGGGGAAAAACTGTTTTTT
many,TRBV19,NA,TRBJ2-4,CASSSGAKNIQYF,TGTGCCAGTAGCTCTGGAGCCAAAAACATTCAGTACTTC
many,TRBV11-2,NA,TRBJ2-3,CASSWDPPTDTQYF,TGTGCCAGCAGCTGGGACCCGCCAACAGATACGCAGTATTTT
many,TRBV5-6,NA,TRBJ1-2,CASSLAGRANYGYTF,TGTGCCAGCAGCTTGGCCGGCAGGGCTAACTATGGCTACACCTTC
many,TRBV20-1,NA,TRBJ2-7,CSAREGMYEQYF,TGCAGTGCTAGAGAGGGGATGTACGAGCAGTACTTC
once,TRBV9,NA,TRBJ2-1,CASSLVLGGSWKTEQFF,TGTGCGAGCAGCTTAGTACTGGGGGGCTCGTGGAAAACTGAGCAGTTCTTC
few,TRBV4-3,NA,TRBJ1-1,CASSQLGAEAFF,TGCGCCAGCAGCCAGTTGGGGGCTGAAGCTTTCTTT
NA,TRBV11-3,TRBD2,TRBJ2-2,CASETLRTSGKDEELFF,TGTGCCAGTGAAACCCTTCGGACTAGCGGGAAGGACGAGGAGCTGTTTTTT
NA,TRBV29-1,NA,TRBJ2-5,CSVARARGQYF,TGTAGCGTTGCTAGGGCGAGGGGGCAGTACTTC
NA,TRBV5-4,NA,TRBJ1-2,CASSLQGVGGYTF,TGTGCCAGCAGCCTACAGGGCGTCGGTGGCTACACCTTC
many,TRBV7-9,NA,TRBJ2-1,CASSPSYSYNEQFF,TGTGCCAGCAGCCCTAGTTACTCCTACAATGAGCAGTTCTTC
NA,TRBV6-6,NA,TRBJ2-7,CASRHSYERYF,TGTGCCAGCAGGCACTCCTACGAGCGGTACTTC
many,TRBV30,NA,TRBJ1-3,CAWSVVGEGNTIYF,TGTGCCTGGAGTGTAGTCGGGGAAGGAAACACCATATATTTT
many,TRBV20-1,NA,TRBJ2-7,CSATGQKSYEQYF,TGCAGTGCTACCGGACAGAAGTCCTACGAGCAGTACTTC
NA,TRBV4-2,TRBD2,TRBJ2-5,CASSPTSGRGRGETQYF,TGTGCCAGCAGCCCGACTAGCGGGAGAGGGAGGGGAGAGACCCAGTACTTC
NA,TRBV28,NA,TRBJ1-2,CASGGNSHSGYTF,TGTGCCAGCGGAGGAAACAGCCATTCGGGCTACACCTTC
NA,TRBV11-2,TRBD2,TRBJ2-1,CASSLWTSGREQFF,TGTGCCAGCAGCTTATGGACTAGCGGGAGAGAGCAGTTCTTC
NA,TRBV3-1,TRBD2,TRBJ2-2,CASSQGAGGPSTGELFF,TGTGCCAGCAGCCAAGGAGCGGGAGGGCCCAGCACCGGGGAGCTGTTTTTT
medium-sized,TRBV25-1,NA,TRBJ1-3,CASTGQFSGNTIYF,TGTGCCAGCACCGGACAGTTCTCTGGAAACACCATATATTTT
many,TRBV7-9,NA,TRBJ2-5,CASRPGLSETQYF,TGTGCCAGCAGACCAGGGTTATCGGAGACCCAGTACTTC
NA,TRBV5-5,NA,TRBJ2-5,CASSSTLARKETQYF,TGTGCCAGCAGCTCGACTTTGGCGAGAAAAGAGACCCAGTACTTC
NA,TRBV14,NA,TRBJ2-1,CASSQSPYTEQFF,TGTGCCAGCAGCCAATCTCCGTACACTGAGCAGTTCTTC
few,TRBV19,NA,TRBJ1-1,CASSSPGVYTEAFF,TGTGCCAGTAGTAGCCCTGGTGTCTACACTGAAGCTTTCTTT
NA,TRBV4-3,TRBD1,TRBJ1-1,CASSQGQGVINTEAFF,TGCGCCAGCAGCCAAGGGCAGGGGGTAATAAACACTGAAGCTTTCTTT
NA,TRBV24-1,TRBD2,TRBJ2-7,CATSDLFGKLAASDEWYF,TGTGCCACCAGTGATTTATTCGGAAAACTAGCGGCCAGTGACGAGTGGTACTTC
NA,TRBV6-5,TRBD1,TRBJ1-2,CAGSSLGTDPNGHTF,TGTGCCGGCAGTAGTCTCGGGACAGACCCTAATGGCCACACCTTC
many,TRBV2,NA,TRBJ2-7,CASSEGTLGFYEQYF,TGTGCCAGCAGTGAAGGGACCCTCGGATTTTACGAGCAGTACTTC
many,TRBV11-3,NA,TRBJ2-1,CASSSTASGEQFF,TGTGCCAGCAGCTCCACAGCCTCAGGTGAGCAGTTCTTC
many,TRBV30,TRBD2,TRBJ2-7,CAWSLSSGMFLQYF,TGTGCCTGGAGTCTGTCCAGCGGGATGTTTCTACAGTACTTC
many,TRBV2,NA,TRBJ1-5,CASSIGLLSNQPQHF,TGTGCCAGCAGCATCGGACTTCTTAGCAATCAGCCCCAGCATTTT
many,TRBV5-8,NA,TRBJ2-7,CASSLFPGYEQYF,TGTGCCAGCAGCTTGTTCCCCGGCTACGAGCAGTACTTC
many,TRBV29-1,TRBD1,TRBJ2-7,CSVEVRDRGLYEQYF,TGCAGCGTTGAAGTTCGGGACAGGGGGCTCTACGAGCAGTACTTC
many,TRBV10-3,NA,TRBJ1-1,CAISALFQAGNTEAFF,TGTGCCATCAGTGCCCTTTTCCAGGCAGGGAACACTGAAGCTTTCTTT
many,TRBV5-6,TRBD1,TRBJ1-2,CASSLWTGYGYTF,TGTGCCAGCAGCTTGTGGACAGGGTATGGCTACACCTTC
once,TRBV5-1,NA,TRBJ2-2,CASRPGPGANTGELFF,TGCGCCAGCAGGCCGGGACCGGGGGCGAACACCGGGGAGCTGTTTTTT
NA,TRBV6-5,NA,TRBJ1-2,CASSHSKRAGYTF,TGTGCCAGCAGTCACTCGAAGCGGGCTGGCTACACCTTC
NA,TRBV29-1,TRBD1,TRBJ2-1,CSVAGQGEVGEQFF,TGCAGCGTTGCTGGACAGGGTGAAGTTGGTGAGCAGTTCTTC
NA,TRBV24-1,TRBD1,TRBJ1-1,CAPGQGYCTEAFF,TGTGCCCCAGGACAGGGTTATTGCACTGAAGCTTTCTTT
NA,TRBV20-1,NA,TRBJ2-7,CSARQDSSSYERYF,TGCAGTGCTAGGCAGGACTCGAGCTCCTACGAGCGGTACTTC
NA,TRBV7-3,NA,TRBJ2-6,CASSSPGANVLTF,TGTGCCAGCAGCAGCCCTGGGGCCAACGTCCTGACCTTC
many,TRBV28,TRBD1,TRBJ2-7,CASRTGQPYEQYF,TGTGCCAGCAGGACGGGACAGCCCTACGAGCAGTACTTC
NA,TRBV20-1,NA,TRBJ1-5,CSALAGGGQPQHF,TGCAGTGCTCTAGCGGGAGGGGGTCAGCCCCAGCATTTT
few,TRBV20-1,NA,TRBJ2-1,CSAKSVSNNEQFF,TGCAGTGCTAAATCGGTCAGCAACAATGAGCAGTTCTTC
medium-sized,TRBV20-1,NA,TRBJ1-6,CSAKGRNNSPLHF,TGCAGTGCTAAAGGGCGTAATAATTCACCCCTCCACTTT
NA,TRBV9,TRBD1,TRBJ1-2,CASSQGFGDRENYGYTF,TGCGCCAGCAGCCAAGGCTTCGGGGACAGGGAGAACTATGGCTACACCTTC
many,TRBV20-1,NA,TRBJ1-4,CSARYGGGEKLFF,TGCAGTGCTAGATATGGTGGTGGTGAAAAACTGTTTTTT
many,TRBV7-2,NA,TRBJ2-1,CASRRTGGGWNEQFF,TGTGCCAGCAGACGAACAGGGGGAGGGTGGAATGAGCAGTTCTTC